This T cell receptor beta chain was retrieved from a study of T cells after yellow fever vaccination (dated by TCRdb to 2018 to 2020). In terms of the full investigation: The SMART-Seq v4 Ultra Low Input RNA kit was used to prepare libraries from fractions with low cell numbers. Bulk PBMC replicates and cell subsets were isolated from blood drawn at multiple timepoints before and after both primary and secondary immunization. Bulk TCR alpha and beta repertoires were sequenced longitudinally to track T-cell clones before and after primary and booster YFV17D yellow fever vaccination. Two healthy male donors, one aged 18 to 30 and one aged 30 to 40 years, were included in the cohort. Paper-wide results and their limitations: Compared with the primary T-cell response, the secondary T-cell response was weaker but faster, peaking on day 5 rather than day 15. Computational filtering was required because FACS-sorted repertoires could contain abundant contaminating clonotypes from the bulk population. Most clones expanded after primary vaccination were re-detected after the booster (about 95% of CD4 and roughly 87% of CD8), suggesting broad memory maintenance. A small fraction of clonotypes appeared in both the CD4 and CD8 compartments, likely as a result of convergent recombination. Because only two donors were included in the study, the extent to which the findings can be generalized is limited.

The V end loses 0 bases and the J end loses 6 bases, and a stretch of 16 bases separates them. Counted from cysteine to phenylalanine, this CDR3 has 16 amino acids. Here the CDR3 DNA is all that survives: 48 bases in frame from base 1. The germline V gene provides CDR1 SGHRS and CDR2 YFSETQ. The treatment or condition label here, explained by the study, means: live attenuated yellow fever vaccine strain. PBMCs were isolated from peripheral blood using a standard Ficoll-Paque protocol. CD4 and CD8 T-cell fractions were isolated with Dynabeads CD4 and CD8 positive selection kits. TriZol was used to extract RNA from bulk PBMCs, from CD4 and CD8 fractions, and from dextramer-positive and dextramer-negative fractions. The run used an Illumina NovaSeq 6000. TCR cDNA was synthesized by 5'RACE template switching, which introduced a universal primer site and unique molecular identifiers. Priming of cDNA synthesis was performed from both the TCR alpha and TCR beta constant segments. Library amplification involved two PCR steps, and the second step added sample barcodes and sequencing adapters. Sequencing of the libraries was done on either Illumina HiSeq 2500 (2x100 bp) or NovaSeq (2x150 bp). As for the original processing: Reads were demultiplexed and collapsed into UMI consensus sequences with MIGEC, and V(D)J alignment was performed with MiXCR. Vaccine-responding clonotypes were identified with edgeR using replicate PBMC samples, with FDR below 0.01 and a log2 fold change above 5 up to day 15 being required. Each bulk clonotype was labeled CD4 or CD8 based on which sequenced repertoire, CD4 or CD8, contained the clonotype at higher abundance. In-frame beta chains were kept once TCRdb had trimmed the public reads at Q25 with fastp and called clones with MiXCR. One record per CDR3 amino acid sequence lists the most common genes and DNA. What appears here as the V and J calls and clone size reflects TCRdb's work, not the paper's. The sample data list hundreds of thousands of distinct CDR3 sequences, and around 9.3% of these were observed just once. About 3% of the sample belongs to the ten largest clones.

A remark on this clonotype: Its antigen has not been determined. Per-nucleotide qualities are absent, and no much larger clonotype sits a single base away.

This sequence uses TRBV5-1 and TRBJ2-1, with the D gene uncertain. This TCR was sampled from a man in his late teens or twenties who received the YFV17D yellow fever vaccine. The source was CD4+ T cells sorted from PBMCs, collected 5 days after the yellow fever booster vaccination. For the CDR3, the sequence is CASSLGSVWAVNEQFF. The DNA is as follows: TGCGCCAGCAGCTTGGGGTCCGTCTGGGCGGTCAATGAGCAGTTCTTC. Beyond the CDR3, the reference TRBV5-1 and TRBJ2-1 genes provide the residues; the full variable domain reads: KAGVTQTPRYLIKTRGQQVTLSCSPISGHRSVSWYQQTPGQGLQFLFEYFSETQRNKGNFPGRFSGRQFSNSRSEMNVSTLELGDSALYLCASSLGSVWAVNEQFFGPGTRLTVL.